Below, one T cell receptor beta chain is given with its context. Which antigen it targets is not known. No much larger clonotype is one base removed from it; base qualities were not supplied. The CDR3 runs 15 amino acids, cysteine and phenylalanine included. Solely the CDR3 DNA is kept, with 45 bases framed from the first base. According to the germline V gene, CDR1 reads KGHSH and CDR2 reads LQKENI. V is pruned by 1 base and J by 6 bases, leaving 4 bases of the junction without a gene match. TCRbeta CDR3 regions were amplified from genomic DNA using the immunoSEQ Assay, a bias-controlled multiplex PCR. The paper's data handling went like this. Nucleated cell counts per sample were estimated from amplification of reference gene primers within the assay. Sequence reads were collapsed and filtered to measure the absolute abundance of every unique TCRbeta CDR3 rearrangement. For each sample, productive Simpson clonality was calculated by taking the square root of Simpson's diversity index across productive rearrangements. The immuneACCESS repertoire file appears here via TCRdb, limited to in-frame rearrangements. These files lack a portion of the clones; in checked studies, under half of the deficit traces to unresolved V genes, and the cause of the others is not known. That table furnishes V, J and clone size, whereas the DNA furnished D and trimming. This sample holds nearly 250,000 clones; 86% were observed only once. Roughly 6.2% of the sample rests with the top ten.

This entry is derived from a study of blood T cell repertoires in COVID-19 (dated by TCRdb to the early 2020s). Regarding the complete study: The collaborator samples originated in the United States, Italy and Spain and spanned the acute and convalescent phases of COVID-19. Deeply sampled blood TCRbeta repertoires from subjects exposed to, actively infected with, or recovered from COVID-19 were included in the dataset. Where available, HLA class I and class II types were obtained from metadata supplied by the sample provider rather than from assay-based typing. The sample metadata nearly always contained a de-identified subject ID, COVID-19 status, age in years and sex. The samples were drawn from the first 160 participants of the ongoing ImmuneRACE study and from 950 to 1,500 subjects provided by 6 global collaborators. A freely available public database, intended as a resource for researchers studying the immune response to SARS-CoV-2, is where the repertoires were released. The material from the prospective study consisted of cDNA or gDNA derived from T cells, B-cell-depleted T cells, or PBMCs.

Results the study describes overall, beyond this receptor: The quantity of clinical and demographic metadata differed by source and by participant and was supplied without curation.

In Seattle, one collaborating source enrolled patients while the infection was active and tracked those patients longitudinally over the course of disease. Collaborating institutions collected whole blood in K2EDTA tubes following their own protocols. For TCRbeta analysis, collaborators shipped samples as frozen whole blood, isolated PBMCs, or DNA extracted from either of those sample types. Sequencing was performed on peripheral blood. The origin of this receptor is a woman of 80 years or more with COVID-19, enrolled during active disease. The rearrangement combines TRBV18 with TRBJ2-2, and 8 bases in between align with TRBD2. The CDR3 protein: CASSPRKAGAGELFF. At the DNA level, the sequence is TGTGCCAGCTCACCACGCAAAGCGGGGGCCGGGGAGCTGTTTTTT. Reference TRBV18 and TRBJ2-2 genes cover what lies past the CDR3, so the full variable domain is NAGVMQNPRHLVRRRGQEARLRCSPMKGHSHVYWYRQLPEEGLKFMVYLQKENIIDESGMPKERFSAEFPKEGPSILRIQQVVRGDSAAYFCASSPRKAGAGELFFGEGSRLTVL.